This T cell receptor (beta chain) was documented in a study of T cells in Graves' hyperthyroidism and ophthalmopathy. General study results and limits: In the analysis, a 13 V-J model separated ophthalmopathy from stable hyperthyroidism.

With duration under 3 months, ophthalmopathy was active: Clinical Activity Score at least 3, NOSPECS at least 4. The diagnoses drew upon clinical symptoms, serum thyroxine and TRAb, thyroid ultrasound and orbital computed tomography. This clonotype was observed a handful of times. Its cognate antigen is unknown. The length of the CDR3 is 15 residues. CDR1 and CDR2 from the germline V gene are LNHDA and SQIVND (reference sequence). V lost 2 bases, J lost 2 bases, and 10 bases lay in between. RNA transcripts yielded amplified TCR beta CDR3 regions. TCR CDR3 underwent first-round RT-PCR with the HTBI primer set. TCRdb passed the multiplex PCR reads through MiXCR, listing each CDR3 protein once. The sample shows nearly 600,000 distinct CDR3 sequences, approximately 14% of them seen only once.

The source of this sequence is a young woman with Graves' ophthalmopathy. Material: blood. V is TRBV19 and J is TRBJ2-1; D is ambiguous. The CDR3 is CASSITARTYNEQFF. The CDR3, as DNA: TGTGCCAGTAGTATAACGGCCCGGACCTACAATGAGCAGTTCTTC. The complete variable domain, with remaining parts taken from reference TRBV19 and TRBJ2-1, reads DGGITQSPKYLFRKEGQNVTLSCEQNLNHDAMYWYRQDPGQGLRLIYYSQIVNDFQKGDIAEGYSVSREKKESFPLTVTSAQKNPTAFYLCASSITARTYNEQFFGPGTRLTVL.